These 29 T cell receptor beta chains share one sample of origin, sequenced in a study of siplizumab effects on memory and regulatory T cells. The method was immunoSEQ multiplex PCR; TCRdb's version includes in-frame clones alone and lacks a portion of them. The table shows 8,500 to 10,000 clones, with more than 35% occurring only once. These receptors are not linked to any known antigen. As described, mixed lymphocyte reaction cells underwent coculture at 37°C for a duration of more than five days. The sample consisted of CFSE-low (dividing) CD4+ T cells sorted from an allogeneic mixed lymphocyte reaction. The origin of the receptors is a human donor in good health; the cells came from an allogeneic mixed lymphocyte reaction.

This clone was observed a few times. CDR3 amino acids: CASSPLMQRGNNEQFF. The DNA of the CDR3 is TGTGCCAGCTCACCGCTGATGCAGCGGGGAAACAATGAGCAGTTCTTC. V usage is TRBV18 and J usage is TRBJ2-1; 7 bases are a match to TRBD2. Germline V gene lookup returns CDR1 KGHSH and CDR2 LQKENI. Trimming removed 3 bases from V and 5 bases from J; junction bases left unmatched: 10. This CDR3 spans 16 amino acids.

This chain joins TRBV19 and TRBJ2-6, with D possibly matching TRBD1 (6 bases). Per the germline V gene, CDR1 is LNHDA and CDR2 is SQIVND (reference sequence). Trimming cost V 6 bases and J 0 bases, with 9 bases left between them. This CDR3 spans 15 amino acids. CDR3 region: CASRSRGSGANVLTF. The CDR3 DNA reads as TGTGCCAGTAGATCCAGGGGCTCTGGGGCCAACGTCCTGACTTTC.

This chain uses TRBV7-3 with TRBJ1-1; no definite D call. Germline CDR1 and CDR2: SGHTA and FQGTGA. The CDR3 extends over 13 amino acids. V was shortened by 5 bases and J by 6 bases, with 13 bases between the two germline ends. The DNA of the CDR3 is TGTGCCAGCAGCCCGGGAGGTAGCTCTGAAGCTTTCTTT. It encodes CASSPGGSSEAFF.

This chain joins TRBV6-6 and TRBJ1-2; no clear D gene. The CDR3 has 15 residues. Looked up from germline, CDR1 is MNHNY and CDR2 is SVGAGI (reference sequence). Trimming took 2 bases from V and 7 from J, leaving 17 bases between them. The CDR3 bases are TGTGCCAGCAGTTACAGGGAGTCAGGTCGTCGTGGCTACACCTTC. It encodes CASSYRESGRRGYTF.

This clone was found a few times. The chain carries TRBV18 and TRBJ2-2; 7 bases align to TRBD1. The germline CDR1 and CDR2 sequences are KGHSH and LQKENI. This CDR3 is built from 15 residues. V dropped 4 bases and J dropped 4; count of bases not matched to a gene: 6. The CDR3 region has the DNA TGTGCCAGCTCACTTGACAGGGTTTCCACCGGGGAGCTGTTTTTT. Translation: CASSLDRVSTGELFF.

The rearrangement uses TRBV7-2 and TRBJ2-2; D is uncertain. This CDR3 comprises 13 residues. Trimming removed 2 bases at V and 6 bases at J, with 7 bases between. Germline lookup yields CDR1 SGHTA and CDR2 FQGNSA. The CDR3 sequence: CASSLMLPGELFF. The CDR3 DNA follows: TGTGCCAGCAGCTTAATGCTCCCCGGGGAGCTGTTTTTT.

In this sample, this clone turned up a few times. This CDR3 is also generated by other DNA sequences in the sample. This chain links TRBV27 with TRBJ2-2, with 10 bases fitting TRBD1. CDR1 is MNHEY and CDR2 is SMNVEV in the germline V gene (reference sequence). The CDR3 is 17 amino acids. Trimming took 6 bases from V and 3 from J; bases not matched to a gene: 10. The CDR3 DNA is TGTGCCAGCAGGCACCGGCCGGGACAGGGGTACACCGGGGAGCTGTTTTTT. Its protein is CASRHRPGQGYTGELFF.

J is TRBJ2-3 and V is TRBV7-3; D gene ambiguous. Trimming took 3 bases from V and 6 from J, leaving 7 bases between them. Germline V CDR1 and CDR2: SGHTA, FQGTGA. The CDR3 is made up of 12 amino acids. The CDR3 region is CASSLALDTQYF. The CDR3, as DNA: TGTGCCAGCAGCTTGGCTTTGGATACGCAGTATTTT.

In this sample, this clone turned up once. The chain employs TRBV4-1 and TRBJ1-1; D unresolved. Germline assignment: CDR1 MGHRA and CDR2 YSYEKL. Trimming cost V 0 bases and J 4 bases, with 15 bases left between them. This CDR3 is built from 16 residues. The CDR3 here is CASSQDRGRQATEAFF. In nucleotides, the CDR3 is TGCGCCAGCAGCCAAGATAGAGGCAGGCAGGCCACTGAAGCTTTCTTT.

The rearrangement joins TRBV7-3 to TRBJ2-7, with 7 bases fitting TRBD2. This CDR3 is 15 amino acids long. Losses at the gene ends were 5 bases for V and 5 bases for J; bases not matched to a gene: 12. In germline, CDR1 is SGHTA, CDR2 FQGTGA. The CDR3 loop reads CASSLGGAGANEQYF. The DNA of the CDR3 is TGTGCCAGCAGCCTCGGAGGTGCGGGAGCAAACGAGCAGTACTTC.

The CDR3 loop is CASSVGGGRENTEAFF. The CDR3 bases are TGTGCCAGCAGCGTCGGGGGAGGCAGGGAGAACACTGAAGCTTTCTTT. The chain uses TRBV9 and TRBJ1-1; the D gene is possibly TRBD1 (5 bases). V was shortened by 2 bases and J by 1 base, with 15 bases between the two germline ends. The CDR3 extends over 16 amino acids. The germline gives CDR1 SGDLS, CDR2 YYNGEE.

By sample share, this clone is medium-sized. The V call is TRBV14, the J call TRBJ1-2, with D tentatively TRBD1 (6 bases). V was trimmed by 0 bases and J by 4 bases, leaving 21 bases between them. Germline CDR1 SGHDN, CDR2 FVKESK. The CDR3 runs to 18 residues. CDR3 sequence reads: CASSQEGGFLGAIYGYTF. CDR3 sequence (DNA): TGTGCCAGCAGCCAAGAAGGGGGGTTTCTAGGGGCCATCTATGGCTACACCTTC.

The genes are TRBV6-5 and TRBJ1-1; D is unclear. The CDR3 covers 13 residues. V was shortened by 5 bases and J by 8 bases, with 15 bases between the two germline ends. CDR1 and CDR2 from the germline V gene are MNHEY and SVGAGI. The chain's CDR3 is CASSNPRRKEAFF. The DNA of the CDR3 is TGTGCCAGCAGTAACCCCAGGAGAAAAGAAGCTTTCTTT.

This clone was detected only a few times. The genes are TRBV10-3 and TRBJ1-5; TRBD1 agrees at 10 bases. V shed 5 bases and J 5 bases; nucleotides not matched to a gene: 6. The CDR3 contains 15 residues. Per the germline V gene, CDR1 is ENHRY and CDR2 is SYGVKD. CDR3 amino acids: CAISPTGGADQPQHF. As DNA, the CDR3 is TGTGCCATCAGTCCGACAGGGGGCGCAGATCAGCCCCAGCATTTT.

This chain uses TRBV19 with TRBJ2-7; D unresolved. This CDR3 spans 14 amino acids. The germline V gene encodes CDR1 LNHDA and CDR2 SQIVND (reference sequence). The V and J ends lost 5 bases and 0 bases respectively, with 11 bases between them. The CDR3 DNA reads as TGTGCCAGTAGTCCCTGGACGGGCTCCTACGAGCAGTACTTC. It yields the protein CASSPWTGSYEQYF.

This clone is judged medium-sized. J is TRBJ2-2 and V is TRBV7-8; D is uncertain. V was clipped by 7 bases and J by 4 bases, with 19 bases between them. The CDR3 length is 16 residues. Germline V lookup: CDR1 SGHVS, CDR2 FQNEAQ. This CDR3 reads CASIQTQRSTTGELFF. The CDR3 DNA reads as TGTGCCAGCATCCAAACCCAGAGGAGTACCACCGGGGAGCTGTTTTTT.

The genes are TRBV18 and TRBJ2-3; D possibly corresponds to TRBD2 (6 bases). The CDR3 loop spans 16 amino acids. Between the trimmed V and J ends, which lost 6 bases and 3 bases, there was a span of 19 bases. Looked up from germline, CDR1 is KGHSH and CDR2 is LQKENI. As DNA, the CDR3 is TGTGCCAGCTCCACCGGGCGAGAAGCGGGTACAGATACGCAGTATTTT. This encodes CASSTGREAGTDTQYF.

By share, this clone ranks as medium-sized. The J gene is TRBJ2-7, the V gene TRBV29-1; tentative D call: TRBD2 (5 bases). Trimming cost V 6 bases and J 4 bases, with 22 bases left between them. The CDR3 loop spans 15 amino acids. Germline lookup yields CDR1 SQVTM and CDR2 ANQGSEA. Here the CDR3 reads CSVCEVEALGYEQYF. The CDR3 coding sequence is TGCAGCGTGTGTGAGGTGGAGGCTCTCGGATACGAGCAGTACTTC.

The CDR3 here is CASSFPGIASSTDTQYF. In DNA form, the CDR3 reads TGTGCCAGCAGCTTCCCAGGGATTGCATCTAGCACAGATACGCAGTATTTT. The rearrangement uses TRBV7-2 and TRBJ2-3, with a possible D match to TRBD1 (5 bases). The CDR3 runs 17 residues. Trimming removed 3 bases at V and 0 bases at J, with 16 bases between. CDR1 SGHTA and CDR2 FQGNSA come from the germline V gene. Full variable domain (missing parts from reference TRBV7-2 and TRBJ2-3): GAGVSQSPSNKVTEKGKDVELRCDPISGHTALYWYRQSLGQGLEFLIYFQGNSAPDKSGLPSDRFSAERTGGSVSTLTIQRTQQEDSAVYLCASSFPGIASSTDTQYFGPGTRLTVL.

This clone was detected a few times. This chain uses TRBV29-1 with TRBJ1-1, with unresolved D. Germline CDR1 and CDR2: SQVTM and ANQGSEA. Deletions cut 3 bases from V and 1 base from J, with 9 bases between. CDR3 size: 13 residues. The CDR3 reads CSVDFRTNTEAFF. The CDR3 coding sequence is TGCAGCGTTGACTTCCGGACGAACACTGAAGCTTTCTTT. The variable domain in full, with the rest retrieved from reference TRBV29-1 and TRBJ1-1, is SAVISQKPSRDICQRGTSLTIQCQVDSQVTMMFWYRQQPGQSLTLIATANQGSEATYESGFVIDKFPISRPNLTFSTLTVSNMSPEDSSIYLCSVDFRTNTEAFFGQGTRLTVV.

The V call is TRBV7-2, the J call TRBJ1-2, with 7 bases that match TRBD1. The CDR3 is 17 amino acids. With 2 bases clipped from V and 5 bases from J, the junction kept 14 bases outside the gene matches. CDR1 and CDR2 (germline): SGHTA, FQGNSA. In DNA form, the CDR3 reads TGTGCCAGCAGCTTACCCCGGGGACAGTTAATAGGTTATGGCTACACCTTC. Its translation is CASSLPRGQLIGYGYTF.

V and J are TRBV7-6 and TRBJ2-1; no definite D call. The CDR3 loop spans 13 amino acids. Per germline, CDR1 SGHVS and CDR2 FNYEAQ. Trimming pared 0 bases from V and 6 bases from J, leaving 6 bases between. CDR3: CASSLARGNEQFF. CDR3 coding DNA: TGTGCCAGCAGCTTAGCGCGTGGCAATGAGCAGTTCTTC.

The chain links TRBV7-8 to TRBJ2-5; 9 bases are a match to TRBD2. Germline V gene sequence: CDR1 SGHVS, CDR2 FQNEAQ. Trimming took 5 bases from V and 5 from J; bases not matched to a gene: 12. The CDR3 is made up of 16 amino acids. CDR3 region: CASSPGGLAGRETQYF. The CDR3 DNA is TGTGCCAGCAGCCCGGGCGGGCTAGCGGGAAGGGAGACCCAGTACTTC.

The chain combines TRBV6-5 with TRBJ2-7, with a weak D call TRBD2 (5 bases). CDR1 MNHEY and CDR2 SVGAGI come from the germline V gene. V was shortened by 6 bases and J by 0 bases, with 12 bases between the two germline ends. The CDR3 covers 14 residues. The CDR3 region is CASRAELGSYEQYF. CDR3 DNA: TGTGCCAGCAGGGCAGAACTAGGCTCCTACGAGCAGTACTTC.

The chain recombines TRBV10-3 with TRBJ1-2; 7 bases line up with TRBD1. Germline V gives CDR1 ENHRY, CDR2 SYGVKD. With 10 bases clipped from V and 4 bases from J, the junction kept 6 bases outside the gene matches. This CDR3 spans 12 amino acids. CDR3 in amino acids: CATETGTYGYTF. The CDR3 DNA is TGTGCCACAGAGACAGGGACCTATGGCTACACCTTC.

In its sample, this clone is medium-sized. This rearrangement joins TRBV6-6 to TRBJ1-4; no clear D. This CDR3 has 12 amino acids. V lost 0 bases, J lost 11 bases, and 7 bases lay in between. The germline V gene has CDR1 MNHNY and CDR2 SVGAGI (reference sequence). The chain's CDR3 is CASSYSLRKLFF. Written as DNA, the CDR3 is TGTGCCAGCAGTTACTCGCTGAGGAAACTGTTTTTT.

There are a few counts of this clone. The chain's CDR3 is CASSHRSGDGEQYF. Here the CDR3 DNA reads TGTGCCAGCTCCCATCGGTCAGGGGATGGCGAGCAGTACTTC. The chain uses TRBV18 and TRBJ2-7, with a tentative D call TRBD1 (6 bases). The CDR3 totals 14 residues. The germline V gene has CDR1 KGHSH and CDR2 LQKENI. Trimming pared 6 bases from V and 6 bases from J, leaving 18 bases between.

This chain uses TRBV5-4 with TRBJ2-4; no clear D. This CDR3 is 11 amino acids long. V was pared by 1 base and J by 11 bases, with 7 bases between. CDR1 SGHNT and CDR2 YYREEE come from the germline V gene (reference sequence). The CDR3 here is CASSLLGVQYF. The CDR3 DNA follows: TGTGCCAGCAGCTTGTTGGGCGTTCAGTACTTC. The entire variable domain, with the rest obtained from reference TRBV5-4 and TRBJ2-4, is as follows: ETGVTQSPTHLIKTRGQQVTLRCSSQSGHNTVSWYQQALGQGPQFIFQYYREEENGRGNFPPRFSGLQFPNYSSELNVNALELDDSALYLCASSLLGVQYFGAGTRLSVL.

The chain recombines TRBV20-1 with TRBJ2-1; D possibly matches TRBD1 or TRBD2 (5 bases each). The germline V gene encodes CDR1 DFQATT and CDR2 SNEGSKA (reference sequence). The CDR3 extends over 10 amino acids. With 3 bases removed from V and 10 bases from J, the gap between germline ends came to 7 bases. The CDR3 loop reads CSASGAEQFF. CDR3 sequence (DNA): TGCAGTGCTAGCGGGGCGGAGCAGTTCTTC.